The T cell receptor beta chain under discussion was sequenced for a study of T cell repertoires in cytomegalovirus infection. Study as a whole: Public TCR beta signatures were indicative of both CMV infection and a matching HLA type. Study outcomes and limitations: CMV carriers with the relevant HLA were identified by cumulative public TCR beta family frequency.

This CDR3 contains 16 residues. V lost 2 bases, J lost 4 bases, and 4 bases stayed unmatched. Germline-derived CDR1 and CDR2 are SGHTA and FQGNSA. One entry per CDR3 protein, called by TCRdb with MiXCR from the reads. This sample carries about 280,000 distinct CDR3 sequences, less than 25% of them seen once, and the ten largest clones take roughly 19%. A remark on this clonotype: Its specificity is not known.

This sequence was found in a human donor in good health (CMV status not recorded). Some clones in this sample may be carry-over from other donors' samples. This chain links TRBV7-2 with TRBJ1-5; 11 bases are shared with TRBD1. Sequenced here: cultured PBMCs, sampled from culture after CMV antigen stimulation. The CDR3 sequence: CASSLRGQGGNQPQHF. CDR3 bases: TGTGCCAGCAGCTTAAGGGGACAGGGGGGTAATCAGCCCCAGCATTTT.